This is a list of T cell receptor beta chains from one sample in a study of T-cell reconstitution after alpha-beta-depleted transplantation in children. In TCRdb, the PCR reads were re-called with MiXCR into one record per CDR3 protein. Among under 850,000 distinct CDR3 sequences, around 13% were seen once, and the ten largest hold 0.65% to 0.9%. Sequenced material: PBMCs, taken before TCRalphabeta/CD19-depleted stem cell transplant. These receptors were obtained from a girl aged 2 to 10 with congenital amegakaryocytic thrombocytopenia, due to receive a stem cell transplant. CDR3s include the opening cysteine and the closing phenylalanine or tryptophan. Fields, in order: CDR3 DNA, CDR3 protein, V gene, J gene, D gene, clone size. A D gene is named only where the DNA matches it firmly. Some rows mark clone size as missing; the rest say once, few, many or name a class of expanded clone.

CDR3 DNA: TGTGCCAGCTTTTTGGACGGGACCGGGAATGAGCAGTTCTTC; CDR3 protein: CASFLDGTGNEQFF; V gene: TRBV6-1; J gene: TRBJ2-1; D gene: .; clone size: few
CDR3 DNA: TGTGCCAGCAGCCCCCGCTCGGGACCTCAAATTCACGAGCAGTACTTC; CDR3 protein: CASSPRSGPQIHEQYF; V gene: TRBV7-6; J gene: TRBJ2-7; D gene: .; clone size: many
CDR3 DNA: TGTGCCAGCAGTTCCACGACAGGTCCCTCGGCCTACCGCTATGGCTACACCTTC; CDR3 protein: CASSSTTGPSAYRYGYTF; V gene: TRBV12-3/TRBV12-4; J gene: TRBJ1-2; D gene: .; clone size: .
CDR3 DNA: TGTGCCAGCAGCCAGGGGCACAACATTCGGAACACTGAAGCTTTCTTT; CDR3 protein: CASSQGHNIRNTEAFF; V gene: TRBV11-2; J gene: TRBJ1-1; D gene: .; clone size: few
CDR3 DNA: TGTGCCAGCAGTGCCACCCGGGACGGGCCCAGACCCTACGAGCAGTACTTC; CDR3 protein: CASSATRDGPRPYEQYF; V gene: TRBV2; J gene: TRBJ2-7; D gene: .; clone size: .
CDR3 DNA: TGCAGTGCTAGGCCCACCGGGACTAGCGGGAGGTTCTCCTACAATGAGCAGTTCTTC; CDR3 protein: CSARPTGTSGRFSYNEQFF; V gene: TRBV20-1; J gene: TRBJ2-1; D gene: TRBD2; clone size: .
CDR3 DNA: TGTGCCAGCAGCTTAGATAGGACAGGGGTTATTACCGAAGAGACCCAGTACTTC; CDR3 protein: CASSLDRTGVITEETQYF; V gene: TRBV7-8; J gene: TRBJ2-5; D gene: TRBD1; clone size: .
CDR3 DNA: TGTGCCAGCAGCCAAGATATAGCGGGAGTTTCCTACGAGCAGTACTTC; CDR3 protein: CASSQDIAGVSYEQYF; V gene: TRBV3-1; J gene: TRBJ2-7; D gene: TRBD2; clone size: many
CDR3 DNA: TGTGCCAGCAGTTTTGAGGACAGAAATGGCTACACCTTC; CDR3 protein: CASSFEDRNGYTF; V gene: TRBV12-3/TRBV12-4; J gene: TRBJ1-2; D gene: .; clone size: .
CDR3 DNA: TGTGCCAGCAGCTTCCCGACGGGTCGCACAGATACGCAGTATTTT; CDR3 protein: CASSFPTGRTDTQYF; V gene: TRBV5-4; J gene: TRBJ2-3; D gene: .; clone size: many
CDR3 DNA: TGCGCCAGCAGTGAGTCTGGATCGCTCATTCAGTACTTC; CDR3 protein: CASSESGSLIQYF; V gene: TRBV10-1; J gene: TRBJ2-4; D gene: .; clone size: many
CDR3 DNA: TGTGCCAGCAGCGTAGAGGGACAGGGAGGAGAAAAACTGTTTTTT; CDR3 protein: CASSVEGQGGEKLFF; V gene: TRBV9; J gene: TRBJ1-4; D gene: TRBD1; clone size: few
CDR3 DNA: TGTGCCAGCAGCCTCCTGACAGGTTACTACGAGCAGTACTTC; CDR3 protein: CASSLLTGYYEQYF; V gene: TRBV11-2; J gene: TRBJ2-7; D gene: .; clone size: many
CDR3 DNA: TGTGCCAGCAGCACAACCACTACAGGGGTGCAGGGAGAGACCCAGTACTTC; CDR3 protein: CASSTTTTGVQGETQYF; V gene: TRBV12-3/TRBV12-4; J gene: TRBJ2-5; D gene: TRBD1; clone size: few
CDR3 DNA: TGCGCCAGCAGTGATCACTCGAACACCGGGGAGCTGTTTTTT; CDR3 protein: CASSDHSNTGELFF; V gene: TRBV10-2; J gene: TRBJ2-2; D gene: .; clone size: many